The clone carrying this T cell receptor (beta chain) was seen only a few times. Together with a sample-barcoded 5' primer, a J-beta primer mix was included in a second PCR lasting about 6 to 11 cycles. TCRdb analysed the 5' RACE reads with MiXCR anew, one entry per CDR3 protein. Of approximately 900,000 distinct CDR3 sequences listed, 25% to 35% are singletons. This record comes from a study of blood T cells in healthy people across ages. Trimming took off 7 bases at V and 5 bases at J, with 24 bases between the two ends. The CDR3 is 16 amino acids. The germline V gene has CDR1 SGHRS and CDR2 YFSETQ. The same sample was also used in a study of T cells of mothers and their children.

The V gene is TRBV5-1, the J gene TRBJ1-2; tentative D call: TRBD1 (6 bases). Material for sequencing was blood. The sequence was collected from a woman between 40 and 55 years old in good health. The CDR3 DNA reads as TGCGCCAGCCGCTATGCCCACGGAGGGGGGAAATATGGCTACACCTTC. It yields the protein CASRYAHGGGKYGYTF.